These 16 T cell receptor beta chains share one sample of origin, sequenced in a study of CD8 T cells in ankylosing spondylitis. TCRdb reprocessed the 5' RACE reads via MiXCR and lists one record per CDR3 protein. The sample includes around 220,000 distinct CDR3 sequences, over 9.5% seen only once; the top ten take under 25%. The sample was blood, either unsorted or a sorted T cell fraction (not recorded which). These receptor sequences come from a male donor with ankylosing spondylitis or in good health (not recorded which).

This clonotype has ten or more counts. The CDR3 bases are TGCGCCAGCAGCTACGGGGGCAGATCAGATCAGCCCCAGCATTTT. As protein: CASSYGGRSDQPQHF. V usage is TRBV5-1 and J usage is TRBJ1-5; D possibly corresponds to TRBD1 (6 bases). This CDR3 region has 15 residues. V dropped 3 bases and J dropped 5 bases, with 15 bases sitting between them. Germline CDR1 is SGHRS and CDR2 is YFSETQ. Supplemented by reference TRBV5-1 and TRBJ1-5, the full variable domain reads KAGVTQTPRYLIKTRGQQVTLSCSPISGHRSVSWYQQTPGQGLQFLFEYFSETQRNKGNFPGRFSGRQFSNSRSEMNVSTLELGDSALYLCASSYGGRSDQPQHFGDGTRLSIL.

This chain joins TRBV7-3 and TRBJ2-6; 8 nucleotides agree with TRBD2. Germline V lookup: CDR1 SGHTA, CDR2 FQGTGA. The CDR3 covers 15 residues. V gave up 3 bases and J gave up 4 bases; unmatched junction bases: 2. CDR3 coding DNA: TGTGCCAGCAGCTTCGGGGGGGCCGGGGCCAACGTCCTGACTTTC. This gives the protein CASSFGGAGANVLTF.

This clonotype was counted at least ten times. The chain employs TRBV7-3 and TRBJ2-3, with 12 bases lining up with TRBD2. The CDR3 loop spans 18 amino acids. J was trimmed by 6 bases and V by 0 bases; bases with no gene match: 10. The germline CDR1 and CDR2 sequences are SGHTA and FQGTGA. The CDR3 sequence is CASSLTFTSGGNGDTQYF. CDR3 bases: TGTGCCAGCAGCTTAACCTTCACTAGCGGGGGGAATGGGGATACGCAGTATTTT.

This clonotype was seen repeatedly, ten times or more. The chain recombines TRBV29-1 with TRBJ2-2, with D perhaps matching TRBD2 (6 bases). The germline CDR1 and CDR2 sequences are SQVTM and ANQGSEA. V was clipped by 6 bases and J by 2 bases, with 10 bases between them. The CDR3 loop spans 13 amino acids. CDR3 sequence: CSVEGLNTGELFF. Written as DNA, the CDR3 is TGCAGCGTCGAGGGACTTAACACCGGGGAGCTGTTTTTT.

This clonotype turned up a few times. The J gene is TRBJ2-3, the V gene TRBV7-2; either TRBD1 or TRBD2 may fit D (5 bases each). This CDR3 spans 16 amino acids. Trimming left V 4 bases short and J 2 bases short, with 16 bases between. Germline CDR1 and CDR2: SGHTA and FQGNSA. The CDR3 spells CASSYYGTRTTDTQYF. Written as DNA, the CDR3 is TGTGCCAGCAGCTACTATGGGACGCGAACCACAGATACGCAGTATTTT. The full variable domain, its missing parts supplied by reference TRBV7-2 and TRBJ2-3, is GAGVSQSPSNKVTEKGKDVELRCDPISGHTALYWYRQSLGQGLEFLIYFQGNSAPDKSGLPSDRFSAERTGGSVSTLTIQRTQQEDSAVYLCASSYYGTRTTDTQYFGPGTRLTVL.

This clonotype was recorded a few times. This chain uses TRBV20-1 with TRBJ2-7; TRBD2 agrees at 8 bases. Germline V CDR1 and CDR2: DFQATT, SNEGSKA (reference sequence). The trim removed 3 bases at V and 0 bases at J, leaving 7 bases unmatched. This CDR3 contains 15 residues. The CDR3 reads CSARPGGGLSYEQYF. CDR3 bases: TGCAGTGCTAGGCCGGGGGGGGGTCTCTCCTACGAGCAGTACTTC.

A note on this clonotype: A single base separates this from a much larger clone, so it may be a read error. The chain is built from TRBV7-9 and TRBJ2-5; D is undetermined. Germline lookup yields CDR1 SEHNR and CDR2 FQNEAQ (reference sequence). The CDR3 runs 15 residues. The CDR3 region is CASSRALREQETQDF. CDR3 nucleotide sequence: TGTGCCAGCAGCCGCGCCCTCCGAGAACAAGAGACCCAGGACTTC. Filled out from reference TRBV7-9 and TRBJ2-5, the complete variable domain reads DTGVSQNPRHKITKRGQNVTFRCDPISEHNRLYWYRQTLGQGPEFLTYFQNEAQLEKSRLLSDRFSAERPKGSFSTLEIQRTEQGDSAMYLCASSRALREQETQDFGPGTRLLVL.

This clonotype was recorded a few times. The V and J genes are TRBV7-2 and TRBJ2-5, with a weak D call TRBD1 (5 bases). CDR1 SGHTA and CDR2 FQGNSA come from the germline V gene. The CDR3 length is 15 residues. V gave up 1 base and J gave up 2 bases, with 11 bases separating them. The CDR3, as DNA: TGTGCCAGCAGCTTAGATCCAGGGCAGCAAGAGACCCAGTACTTC. Its translation is CASSLDPGQQETQYF.

At least ten counts were recorded for this clonotype. Here the CDR3 reads CASSPREGLSAGELFF. CDR3 DNA: TGTGCCAGCAGCCCTCGGGAGGGTCTTAGCGCCGGGGAGCTGTTTTTT. This chain joins TRBV9 and TRBJ2-2; 8 bases are a match to TRBD2. V dropped 4 bases and J dropped 6; count of bases not matched to a gene: 11. The CDR3 contains 16 residues. The germline CDR1 and CDR2 sequences are SGDLS and YYNGEE.

This clonotype showed up just a few times. This chain uses TRBV19 with TRBJ1-2; D perhaps matches TRBD1 (6 bases). Trimming left V 10 bases short and J 6 bases short, with 15 bases between. The CDR3 has 12 residues. The germline V gene encodes CDR1 LNHDA and CDR2 SQIVND (reference sequence). The CDR3: CAITEGGHGYTF. CDR3 nucleotides: TGTGCCATTACCGAGGGGGGCCATGGCTACACCTTC.

This clonotype was counted at least ten times. CDR3 sequence reads: CATSSETGGSYNEQFF. DNA of the CDR3: TGTGCCACCAGCAGCGAGACAGGGGGTTCCTACAATGAGCAGTTCTTC. The rearrangement uses TRBV15 and TRBJ2-1, with 9 nucleotides matching TRBD1. CDR1 LNHNV and CDR2 YYDKDF come from the germline V gene (reference sequence). The CDR3 runs to 16 residues. Trimming cost V 3 bases and J 1 base; bases outside gene matches: 4. The full variable domain, its missing parts supplied by reference TRBV15 and TRBJ2-1, is DAMVIQNPRYQVTQFGKPVTLSCSQTLNHNVMYWYQQKSSQAPKLLFHYYDKDFNNEADTPDNFQSRRPNTSFCFLDIRSPGLGDTAMYLCATSSETGGSYNEQFFGPGTRLTVL.

Many counts were recorded for this clonotype. J is TRBJ2-1 and V is TRBV20-1, with TRBD2 identical over 7 bases. Germline V gives CDR1 DFQATT, CDR2 SNEGSKA (reference sequence). The CDR3 runs 16 residues. J lost 7 bases, V lost 1 base, and 13 bases had no gene match. The CDR3 loop is CSARVEVGGSRNEQFF. CDR3 DNA sequence: TGCAGTGCTAGAGTGGAGGTCGGGGGGAGTAGGAATGAGCAGTTCTTC.

Comment on this clonotype: Possible read error: a much larger clone is one base away. The chain is built from TRBV12-3 or TRBV12-4 and TRBJ1-5, with a weak D call TRBD1 (6 bases). CDR3 size: 13 residues. Trimming pared 8 bases from V and 3 bases from J, leaving 11 bases between. The CDR3 nucleotides are TGTGCCAGCCCCGGGGGCAACAATCAGCCCCAGCATTTT. This sequence encodes CASPGGNNQPQHF.

This clonotype was seen a few times. The rearrangement joins TRBV20-1 to TRBJ1-2, with 10 bases identical to TRBD1. There are 13 residues in the CDR3. Germline V lookup: CDR1 DFQATT, CDR2 SNEGSKA (reference sequence). The junction had 8 bases not matched to a gene; V was cut back by 5 bases and J by 8 bases. DNA for the CDR3: TGCAGTGCTCTACCGGGACAGGGGTTCGGCTACACCTTC. It translates to CSALPGQGFGYTF.

There are many counts of this clonotype. The V gene is TRBV20-1, the J gene TRBJ2-3; 9 positions match TRBD2. V was clipped by 5 bases and J by 1 base; unmatched bases: 4. Germline-derived CDR1 and CDR2 are DFQATT and SNEGSKA (reference sequence). The CDR3 covers 14 residues. This CDR3 reads CSAGAGGGTDTQYF. CDR3 DNA sequence: TGCAGTGCTGGAGCGGGGGGAGGCACAGATACGCAGTATTTT.

V gene TRBV12-3 or TRBV12-4 combines with J gene TRBJ1-6; perhaps TRBD1 as D (6 bases). This CDR3 spans 14 amino acids. Trimming removed 6 bases at V and 5 bases at J, with 11 bases between. The CDR3 here is CASSLRDNNSPLHF. Written as DNA, the CDR3 is TGTGCCAGCAGCCTACGGGACAATAATTCACCCCTCCACTTT.